These 10 T cell receptor beta chains were all obtained from the same sample, sequenced in a study of shared clonotypes between healthy human individuals. Measured with immunoSEQ multiplex PCR; TCRdb has only the in-frame clones, and not every one. The sample gives under 850,000 clones, roughly 72% of which show up once; more than 1.5% is in the top ten. What was sequenced was memory CD4+ T cells sorted from blood. Subset noted: CD45RA-negative fraction. Source of these receptors: a woman aged 30 to 39 in good health.

This chain joins TRBV2 and TRBJ1-2; D gene uncertain. The V end was cut by 4 bases, the J end by 6 bases, with 24 bases between. Per the germline V gene, CDR1 is SNHLY and CDR2 is FYNNEI. This CDR3 comprises 17 residues. The CDR3 bases are TGTGCCAGCAGTGGGGCCCTACTTAAGATTCCAGTTGATGGCTACACCTTC. Translated: CASSGALLKIPVDGYTF.

This clone was counted once. The chain uses TRBV30 and TRBJ2-1; D not resolved. This CDR3 comprises 13 residues. Germline V gene lookup returns CDR1 GTSNPN and CDR2 SVGIG (reference sequence). Trimming took off 4 bases at V and 2 bases at J, with 9 bases between the two ends. The chain's CDR3 is CAWNFGPYNEQFF. The CDR3 DNA reads as TGTGCCTGGAACTTCGGTCCCTACAATGAGCAGTTCTTC.

This chain connects TRBV7-3 to TRBJ2-1; TRBD2 agrees at 8 bases. CDR1 is SGHTA and CDR2 is FQGTGA in the germline V gene. Losses at the gene ends were 2 bases for V and 4 bases for J; bases not matched to a gene: 4. This CDR3 spans 15 amino acids. CDR3 nucleotide sequence: TGTGCCAGCAGCTTAGGTAGCGGGATGTACAATGAGCAGTTCTTC. The encoded protein is CASSLGSGMYNEQFF.

Only a few counts were recorded for this clone. The chain combines TRBV28 with TRBJ1-5, with TRBD1 identical over 7 bases. CDR3 length: 14 residues. Trimming cost V 10 bases and J 6 bases; bases outside gene matches: 12. Germline loops: CDR1 MDHEN, CDR2 SYDVKM. Here the CDR3 reads CAIQFRTGTQPQHF. In DNA form, the CDR3 reads TGTGCCATCCAGTTTCGGACAGGCACTCAGCCCCAGCATTTT. Using reference TRBV28 and TRBJ1-5 for the parts outside the CDR3, the full variable domain is DVKVTQSSRYLVKRTGEKVFLECVQDMDHENMFWYRQDPGLGLRLIYFSYDVKMKEKGDIPEGYSVSREKKERFSLILESASTNQTSMYLCAIQFRTGTQPQHFGDGTRLSIL.

Regarding this clone: A much larger clone sits a single nucleotide away, making a read error possible. V usage is TRBV7-6 and J usage is TRBJ2-2, with no clear D. Germline lookup yields CDR1 SGHVS and CDR2 FNYEAQ. The length of the CDR3 is 12 residues. V was clipped by 3 bases and J by 4 bases, with 3 bases between them. The CDR3 protein is CASSFPTGELFF. The CDR3 DNA sequence: TGTGCCAGCAGCTTTCCCACCGGGGAGCTGTTTTTT.

The rearrangement links TRBV10-3 to TRBJ2-7, with a weak D call TRBD1 (6 bases). The CDR3 is made up of 14 amino acids. Deletions cut 2 bases from V and 0 bases from J, with 8 bases between. Germline values: CDR1 ENHRY, CDR2 SYGVKD. CDR3 nucleotides: TGTGCCATCAGTGAGGGGGGCGGCTCCTACGAGCAGTACTTC. It specifies CAISEGGGSYEQYF.

This clone was seen just once. The rearrangement uses TRBV6-1 and TRBJ1-5, with D unresolved. In germline, CDR1 is MNHNS, CDR2 SASEGT. CDR3 length: 14 amino acids. V was pared by 1 base and J by 11 bases, with 15 bases between. The CDR3 is CASSEGLTTGTQHF. The CDR3 DNA reads TGTGCCAGCAGTGAAGGGCTAACGACGGGGACCCAGCATTTT.

The rearrangement uses TRBV28 and TRBJ2-1; D perhaps matches TRBD2 (6 bases). Germline V gene lookup returns CDR1 MDHEN and CDR2 SYDVKM. Deletions cut 2 bases from V and 3 bases from J, with 14 bases between. The CDR3 sequence is 16 residues long. In DNA, the CDR3 is TGTGCCAGCAGTTTAAGATCGGCGGGATACTACAATGAGCAGTTCTTC. It codes for CASSLRSAGYYNEQFF. Supplemented by reference TRBV28 and TRBJ2-1, the full variable domain reads DVKVTQSSRYLVKRTGEKVFLECVQDMDHENMFWYRQDPGLGLRLIYFSYDVKMKEKGDIPEGYSVSREKKERFSLILESASTNQTSMYLCASSLRSAGYYNEQFFGPGTRLTVL.

The genes are TRBV4-1 and TRBJ2-1, with 10 bases identical to TRBD2. Per germline, CDR1 MGHRA and CDR2 YSYEKL. J lost 7 bases, V lost 1 base, and 4 bases had no gene match. The CDR3 spans 15 residues. The CDR3: CASSQASGSGNEQFF. CDR3 in DNA: TGCGCCAGCAGCCAAGCTAGCGGGAGTGGGAATGAGCAGTTCTTC.

CDR3 sequence: CASTGGIGGSRNIQYF. The CDR3 DNA is TGTGCCAGCACTGGGGGGATCGGGGGCTCGAGAAACATTCAGTACTTC. The gene calls are TRBV2 and TRBJ2-4; possibly TRBD1 or TRBD2 for D (6 bases each). Trimming took off 7 bases at V and 6 bases at J, with 22 bases between the two ends. The CDR3 is made up of 16 amino acids. CDR1 SNHLY and CDR2 FYNNEI come from the germline V gene.